This is a list of T cell receptor beta chains from one sample in a study of memory CD4+ T cells and cytomegalovirus serostatus. The method was immunoSEQ multiplex PCR; TCRdb's version includes in-frame clones alone and lacks a portion of them. The sample has tens of thousands of clones, about 80% seen once. Specimen: memory CD4+ T cells from blood. Receptor source: an adult in good health and CMV-seronegative. Some clones in this sample may be carry-over from other donors' samples. Each CDR3 is given with its conserved first and last residue. D genes are given only for firm matches. Clone size is stated in some rows and not others, as once, few, many or a class when expanded.

j_call v_call d_call clone_size cdr3_nt cdr3_aa
TRBJ1-6 TRBV19 - - TGTGCCAGTAGTACCCAAAATTCACCCCTCCACTTT CASSTQNSPLHF
TRBJ2-2 TRBV9 - - TGTGCCAGCACGCGACAGATATTAAACACCGGGGAGCTGTTTTTT CASTRQILNTGELFF
TRBJ2-3 TRBV10-3 TRBD2 - TGTGCCATCACCAAGGAAAGACTAGCGTATAGCACAGATACGCAGTATTTT CAITKERLAYSTDTQYF
TRBJ2-2 TRBV4-1 - - TGCGCCAGCAGCCTAGGGGGGTTCACCGGGGAGCTGTTTTTT CASSLGGFTGELFF
TRBJ2-3 TRBV7-2 - - TGTGCCAGCAGCTTAGGCTTTAGCACAGATACGCAGTATTTT CASSLGFSTDTQYF
TRBJ1-6 TRBV28 - few TGTGCCAGCACCCTCGGTAGGGGGGCGGAAAGTTCACCCCTCCACTTT CASTLGRGAESSPLHF
TRBJ2-3 TRBV6-5 TRBD1 - TGTGCCAGCACGCCGGGACAGGGTTCATCAGATACGCAGTATTTT CASTPGQGSSDTQYF
TRBJ1-1 TRBV14 - few TGTGCCAGCAGCCAAGAAGGCGCTATGAACACTGAAGCTTTCTTT CASSQEGAMNTEAFF
TRBJ2-2 TRBV30 TRBD1 few TGTGCCTGGAGCGGGGCCGGGACAGGGGGCTCCGGGGAGCTGTTTTTT CAWSGAGTGGSGELFF
TRBJ2-1 TRBV12-5 - - TGTGCTAGTGGTTTGGTGCGGCAGGGGGGGATTTCCTACAATGAGCAGTTCTTC CASGLVRQGGISYNEQFF
TRBJ1-4 TRBV7-2 - - TGTGCCAGCAGCTTATACGATCAGCGCAGGGAAAAACTGTTTTTT CASSLYDQRREKLFF
TRBJ1-1 TRBV5-1 TRBD1 - TGCGCCAGCAGCGGCCGGACAGGGGTTTACACTGAAGCTTTCTTT CASSGRTGVYTEAFF
TRBJ1-1 TRBV21-1 - - TGTGCCAGCACCCCGGGACAGGGGGCAACTGAAGCTTTCTTT CASTPGQGATEAFF
TRBJ1-1 TRBV6-1 - - TGTGCCGGGTCCGGGCCGACTGAAGCTTTCTTT CAGSGPTEAFF
TRBJ1-1 TRBV4-1 - - TGCGCCAGCAGCCAAGCGGGAGGACGGATTCCTGAAGCTTTCTTT CASSQAGGRIPEAFF
TRBJ1-4 TRBV6-5 TRBD1 - TGTGCCAGCAGATACGGGACAGGGTCGGATGAAAAACTGTTTTTT CASRYGTGSDEKLFF
TRBJ2-1 TRBV30 TRBD2 once TGTGCCTGGAGCGGGGGGACCTACAATGAGCAGTTCTTC CAWSGGTYNEQFF
TRBJ2-3 TRBV19 - few TGTGCCAGTAGTATTGGCCCCCTCACAGATACGCAGTATTTT CASSIGPLTDTQYF
TRBJ1-2 TRBV6-5 - - TGTGCCAGCAGCTTACAGGGCAATGTCTATGGCTACACCTTC CASSLQGNVYGYTF
TRBJ1-2 TRBV6-1 - - TGTGCCAGCAGGGGGGGGCAAGAAATAGGTGGCTACACCTTC CASRGGQEIGGYTF
TRBJ1-4 TRBV6-5 TRBD1 - TGTGCCAGCAGCGGGCGACAGGGAGGCGAAAAACTGTTTTTT CASSGRQGGEKLFF
TRBJ2-6 TRBV29-1 - - TGCAGCGTCGAGACAGACTCGCCCTCTGGGGCCAACGTCCTGACTTTC CSVETDSPSGANVLTF
TRBJ2-3 TRBV5-6 TRBD2 - TGTGCCAGCAGCTTGTGGCTAGCGGGGGCAGATACGCAGTATTTT CASSLWLAGADTQYF
TRBJ1-5 TRBV19 - - TGTGCCAGTAACCTAAGGGGTCAGCCCCAGCATTTT CASNLRGQPQHF
TRBJ1-2 TRBV28 - - TGTGCCAGCAGTTTGGCCTGGGGCTATGGCTACACCTTC CASSLAWGYGYTF
TRBJ1-1 TRBV5-1 TRBD1 - TGCGCCAGCAGCCCAAGACAGGGGGCCAACACTGAAGCTTTCTTT CASSPRQGANTEAFF
TRBJ1-3 TRBV27 - - TGTGCCAGCAGTCTCAAACCCACGGGTCTCTACTCTGGAAACACCATATATTTT CASSLKPTGLYSGNTIYF
TRBJ1-3 TRBV9 - - TGTGCCAGCAGCAACCAGGGGAGCTCTGGAAACACCATATATTTT CASSNQGSSGNTIYF
TRBJ2-7 TRBV5-6 TRBD1 - TGTGCCAGCAGCCTGATAGGGGACAGCCCTTACGAGCAGTACTTC CASSLIGDSPYEQYF
TRBJ2-7 TRBV11-3 - once TGTGCCAGCAGCTTACAAGCAGGGGTCCACGAGCAGTACTTC CASSLQAGVHEQYF
TRBJ2-7 TRBV18 - - TGTGCCAGCTCACCATCCGGGACCAACTACGAGCAGTACTTC CASSPSGTNYEQYF
TRBJ1-5 TRBV18 TRBD1 - TGTGCCAGCTCAAGGGACAGGGAAGCTCAGCCCCAGCATTTT CASSRDREAQPQHF
TRBJ1-1 TRBV7-9 - - TGTGCCAGCAGCTTAAAGGCTGCGAACACTGAAGCTTTCTTT CASSLKAANTEAFF
TRBJ2-2 TRBV6-6 TRBD1 - TGTGCCAGCAGTTTCCACAGGGGCCCTAACACCGGGGAGCTGTTTTTT CASSFHRGPNTGELFF
TRBJ2-1 TRBV9 - - TGTGCCAGCAGCGTAGTCGGAGGCGGGCCTAGCAATGAGCAGTTCTTC CASSVVGGGPSNEQFF
TRBJ2-5 TRBV7-9 - - TGTGCCAGCAGCTTAGGCGTTTCGGGGGCCCTACGACGGGAGACCCAGTACTTC CASSLGVSGALRRETQYF
TRBJ1-1 TRBV2 - few TGTGCCAGCGGGGGAGGAATTTTGGCTTTCTTT CASGGGILAFF
TRBJ1-1 TRBV19 - - TGTGCCAGTAAGGTTGTCGGGGGAACGCAAGCTTTCTTT CASKVVGGTQAFF
TRBJ1-2 TRBV2 TRBD1 once TGTGCCAGCAGGGAAACAGGGGGCGGTGGCTACACCTTC CASRETGGGGYTF
TRBJ2-6 TRBV7-9 TRBD1 - TGTGCCAGCAGCCCCAGGACAGGGGGCGCCCCTGGGGCCAACGTCCTGACTTTC CASSPRTGGAPGANVLTF
TRBJ1-2 TRBV30 - - TGTGCCTGGACCCCCCGGGCAGACTATGGCTACACCTTC CAWTPRADYGYTF
TRBJ2-5 TRBV5-4 - - TGTGCCAGCAGCTTGGCGGACAGCCAAGAGACCCAGTACTTC CASSLADSQETQYF
TRBJ1-5 TRBV29-1 - - TGCAGCGTTGGGATCAACAGTCAGCCCCAGCATTTT CSVGINSQPQHF
TRBJ1-4 TRBV7-2 TRBD1 - TGTGCCAGCAGCTTAGGGGGACAGGATGAAAAACTGTTTTTT CASSLGGQDEKLFF
TRBJ2-5 TRBV5-6 TRBD1 - TGTGCCAGCAGCTTAACAGGGGGCGCGGAGACCCAGTACTTC CASSLTGGAETQYF
TRBJ1-1 TRBV5-6 - - TGTGCCAGCAGCTTGTCCTCTGAAGCTTTCTTT CASSLSSEAFF
TRBJ1-2 TRBV4-3 - - TGCGCCAGCAGCCCAAATAGGGTGGCCTATGGCTACACCTTC CASSPNRVAYGYTF
TRBJ1-2 TRBV6-5 - - TGTGCCAGCAAACGCGACACGGGGGGGGGCTATGGCTACACCTTC CASKRDTGGGYGYTF
TRBJ2-3 TRBV6-1 - - TGTGCCAGCAGTGAATTATGGACCACAGATACGCAGTATTTT CASSELWTTDTQYF
TRBJ2-1 TRBV29-1 TRBD1 - TGCAGCCTACAAGGACAGGGGCTTGGAAGTGAGCAGTTCTTC CSLQGQGLGSEQFF
TRBJ1-4 TRBV30 TRBD1 - TGTGCCTGGAGTGTCACAGGGGGCAGGGAAGAAAAACTGTTTTTT CAWSVTGGREEKLFF
TRBJ1-4 TRBV30 TRBD1 few TGTGCCTGGGACAGGGGGCGGCGTGAAAAACTGTTTTTT CAWDRGRREKLFF
TRBJ1-1 TRBV6-1 TRBD1 - TGTGCCAGCAGTGACCCCAGGACAGGGAACACTGAAGCTTTCTTT CASSDPRTGNTEAFF
TRBJ1-5 TRBV28 TRBD1 few TGTGCCAGCAGTTTGGCTTTGGGACAGAATAGCAATCAGCCCCAGCATTTT CASSLALGQNSNQPQHF
TRBJ2-1 TRBV7-7 - - TGTGCTAGCAGCCGATCTATAGGGACCTACAATGAGCAGTTCTTC CASSRSIGTYNEQFF